The 19 T cell receptor beta chains below all came from one sample that was sequenced in a study of shared T cell receptors in the human thymus. Method: immunoSEQ multiplex PCR; TCRdb's copy keeps in-frame clones and lacks some. The sample consists of more than 300,000 clones, around 95% of them appearing once. The sequenced material came from thymocytes. The receptor source for this set is a human donor.

The rearrangement uses TRBV7-2 and TRBJ2-1; D gene unclear. CDR1 is SGHTA and CDR2 is FQGNSA in the germline V gene. The CDR3 consists of 12 residues. V lost 1 base to trimming and J lost 8 bases, with 6 bases between them. CDR3 residues: CASSLGDYEQFF. DNA for the CDR3: TGTGCCAGCAGCTTAGGTGACTATGAGCAGTTCTTC.

The V call is TRBV28, the J call TRBJ2-3, with D perhaps given as TRBD1 or TRBD2 (5 bases each). CDR3 length equals 17 residues. Per the germline V gene, CDR1 is MDHEN and CDR2 is SYDVKM. V lost 2 bases, J lost 1 base, and 16 bases lay in between. CDR3 bases: TGTGCCAGCAGTTTACCCTTGGGGCGGGCGGGCACAGATACGCAGTATTTT. This encodes CASSLPLGRAGTDTQYF.

The V gene is TRBV27, the J gene TRBJ1-1, with D perhaps TRBD1 (6 bases). Trimming stripped 10 bases from V and 3 bases from J, with 18 bases between. This CDR3 is built from 14 residues. From germline, CDR1 is MNHEY and CDR2 SMNVEV (reference sequence). The CDR3 spells CATPSQGRDTEAFF. The CDR3, as DNA: TGTGCCACCCCTTCACAGGGCAGAGACACTGAAGCTTTCTTT.

This chain links TRBV4-1 with TRBJ2-3; unclear D gene. From germline, CDR1 is MGHRA and CDR2 YSYEKL. CDR3 size: 13 residues. Deletions cut 3 bases from V and 6 bases from J, with 10 bases between. The CDR3 region has the DNA TGCGCCAGCAGCCACAGTGGAGAGGATACGCAGTATTTT. It is translated as CASSHSGEDTQYF.

The rearrangement joins TRBV4-3 to TRBJ1-1, with 11 bases that match TRBD1. The CDR3 is made up of 22 amino acids. Germline assignment: CDR1 LGHNA and CDR2 YSLEER. V dropped 4 bases and J dropped 3; count of bases not matched to a gene: 25. CDR3 loop: CASSRPTPDRGPHGVDDTEAFF. DNA for the CDR3: TGCGCCAGCAGCCGCCCGACCCCGGACAGGGGGCCCCATGGGGTAGACGACACTGAAGCTTTCTTT.

This chain connects TRBV5-4 to TRBJ2-2; 13 bases line up with TRBD2. The CDR3 has 18 amino acids. Germline V gene sequence: CDR1 SGHNT, CDR2 YYREEE (reference sequence). Trimming took 2 bases from V and 5 from J; bases not matched to a gene: 9. CDR3 DNA: TGTGCCAGCAGCTTAGTGACTAGCGGGAGGTTTCGGACCGGGGAGCTGTTTTTT. Its translation: CASSLVTSGRFRTGELFF.

J is TRBJ1-1 and V is TRBV15; unclear D gene. V was clipped by 0 bases and J by 11 bases, with 13 bases between them. Germline V lookup: CDR1 LNHNV, CDR2 YYDKDF (reference sequence). The CDR3 is 13 amino acids. Here the CDR3 DNA reads TGTGCCACCAGCAGAGAGTGGGTAACGGGGGCTTTCTTT. Translating gives CATSREWVTGAFF.

This chain links TRBV28 with TRBJ1-1; TRBD1 might be the D (6 bases). V was clipped by 4 bases and J by 1 base, with 25 bases between them. Germline assignment: CDR1 MDHEN and CDR2 SYDVKM. The CDR3 contains 19 residues. The CDR3 DNA is TGTGCCAGCAGTTACCCTCCTGGGGGCAGCTACTACCCGAACACTGAAGCTTTCTTT. Residues: CASSYPPGGSYYPNTEAFF.

This chain uses TRBV7-2 with TRBJ1-2; D may be TRBD1 (5 bases). V was cut by 5 bases and J by 6 bases, with 13 bases left in between. Germline CDR1 reads SGHTA; CDR2 reads FQGNSA. The CDR3 covers 13 residues. CDR3 bases: TGTGCCAGCAGCCCGACGGGGGGGAATGGCTACACCTTC. As protein: CASSPTGGNGYTF.

This clone was recorded only once. This sequence joins TRBV28 and TRBJ1-5; 10 nucleotides agree with TRBD1. The length of the CDR3 is 14 residues. Germline CDR1 and CDR2: MDHEN and SYDVKM. The V segment lost 6 bases and the J segment 5 bases; nucleotides outside the gene matches: 4. CDR3 sequence reads: CASRGTGDHQPQHF. CDR3 sequence (DNA): TGTGCCAGCAGGGGGACAGGGGACCATCAGCCCCAGCATTTT. The full variable domain, in which reference TRBV28 and TRBJ1-5 provide the parts outside the CDR3, is DVKVTQSSRYLVKRTGEKVFLECVQDMDHENMFWYRQDPGLGLRLIYFSYDVKMKEKGDIPEGYSVSREKKERFSLILESASTNQTSMYLCASRGTGDHQPQHFGDGTRLSIL.

The chain links TRBV11-3 to TRBJ2-3; possibly TRBD1 for D (5 bases). The CDR3 has 15 residues. V was shortened by 4 bases and J by 0 bases, with 11 bases between the two germline ends. Germline loops: CDR1 SGHNT, CDR2 YENEEA. The CDR3 DNA is TGTGCCAGCAGCTCCGGTGGGGCTAGCACAGATACGCAGTATTTT. Its translation is CASSSGGASTDTQYF.

The rearrangement uses TRBV6-5 and TRBJ2-5, with D hard to call. The CDR3 has 14 amino acids. Germline CDR1 and CDR2: MNHEY and SVGAGI. Trimming cost V 6 bases and J 5 bases, with 16 bases left between them. CDR3 coding DNA: TGTGCCAGCAGCCCCGGCCCATGGCTGGAGACCCAGTACTTC. Its protein is CASSPGPWLETQYF.

The CDR3 loop reads CASSLDRLAINEQFF. CDR3 bases: TGTGCCAGCAGCTTAGATCGCCTAGCGATCAATGAGCAGTTCTTC. The chain has TRBV11-2 and TRBJ2-1; tentative D call: TRBD2 (6 bases). The CDR3 extends over 15 amino acids. Germline assignment: CDR1 SGHAT and CDR2 FQNNGV. The germline V and J ends were trimmed by 0 bases and 6 bases, with 12 bases remaining between them. The entire variable domain, with the rest obtained from reference TRBV11-2 and TRBJ2-1, is as follows: EAGVAQSPRYKIIEKRQSVAFWCNPISGHATLYWYQQILGQGPKLLIQFQNNGVVDDSQLPKDRFSAERLKGVDSTLKIQPAKLEDSAVYLCASSLDRLAINEQFFGPGTRLTVL.

This chain connects TRBV19 to TRBJ1-2; the D gene is possibly TRBD1 (6 bases). V lost 3 bases and J 8 bases, leaving 13 bases between the germline ends. The CDR3 consists of 13 residues. Germline V gives CDR1 LNHDA, CDR2 SQIVND (reference sequence). The CDR3 coding sequence is TGTGCCAGTAGTATTATAGGGGGAACCGGCTACACCTTC. This gives the protein CASSIIGGTGYTF.

The J gene is TRBJ2-5, the V gene TRBV28; D gene ambiguous. CDR1 MDHEN and CDR2 SYDVKM come from the germline V gene. Between the trimmed V and J ends, which lost 6 bases and 2 bases, there was a span of 13 bases. The CDR3 is made up of 14 amino acids. CDR3: CASSPPRWQETQYF. CDR3 in DNA: TGTGCCAGCAGCCCACCCCGGTGGCAAGAGACCCAGTACTTC.

This clone was picked up a small number of times. The rearrangement joins TRBV9 to TRBJ2-7; 8 positions agree with TRBD2. V trimming: 0 bases; J trimming: 4 bases; junction bases outside the gene matches: 6. Germline values: CDR1 SGDLS, CDR2 YYNGEE. The length of the CDR3 is 15 residues. CDR3 residues: CASSVGTSGFYEQYF. The CDR3, as DNA: TGTGCCAGCAGCGTAGGCACTAGCGGATTTTACGAGCAGTACTTC.

A single count supports this clone. The CDR3: CASEHRWKNIQYF. CDR3 sequence (DNA): TGTGCCAGCGAACACAGGTGGAAAAACATTCAGTACTTC. The V and J genes are TRBV28 and TRBJ2-4, with D tentatively TRBD1 (5 bases). V lost 8 bases to trimming and J lost 4 bases, with 12 bases between them. Germline V gene sequence: CDR1 MDHEN, CDR2 SYDVKM. The CDR3 has 13 amino acids.

This sequence joins TRBV19 and TRBJ2-1; 10 nucleotides match TRBD2. Germline V gene sequence: CDR1 LNHDA, CDR2 SQIVND (reference sequence). CDR3 length equals 17 residues. Trimming at V came to 4 bases and at J to 5 bases, leaving 11 bases not matched to a gene. CDR3 in DNA: TGTGCCAGTAGTAGGGTAAGCGGGAGGGGGATAAACAATGAGCAGTTCTTC. Protein product: CASSRVSGRGINNEQFF. The full variable domain, in which reference TRBV19 and TRBJ2-1 provide the parts outside the CDR3, is DGGITQSPKYLFRKEGQNVTLSCEQNLNHDAMYWYRQDPGQGLRLIYYSQIVNDFQKGDIAEGYSVSREKKESFPLTVTSAQKNPTAFYLCASSRVSGRGINNEQFFGPGTRLTVL.

The rearrangement joins TRBV7-9 to TRBJ1-3; tentatively, D is TRBD1 (6 bases). The CDR3 contains 16 residues. From germline, CDR1 is SEHNR and CDR2 FQNEAQ (reference sequence). V was clipped by 1 base and J by 4 bases, with 14 bases between them. The CDR3 nucleotides read TGTGCCAGCAGCTTAGGGGGGACACCCGAAGGAAACACCATATATTTT. Translating gives CASSLGGTPEGNTIYF.